Shown below are 32 T cell receptor beta chains from a single sample sequenced in a study of blood T cells in healthy people across ages (dated by TCRdb to the mid-2010s). Receptor libraries were prepared by 5' RACE. Data came from an Illumina HiSeq 2500. A second PCR of roughly 6 to 12 cycles was run with a J-beta primer mix and a sample-barcoded 5' primer. In TCRdb, the public reads were trimmed at Q25 with fastp and aligned with MiXCR, with productive beta chains retained. CDR3 protein duplicates are merged, each entry listing the most common genes and DNA. The sample profile shows 550,000 to 700,000 distinct CDR3 sequences; roughly a quarter of them were found once. Under 20% of the sample is in the top ten clones. Sequencing used blood. Receptor source: a woman aged 70-85 years in good health.

The chain combines TRBV29-1 with TRBJ1-1; 7 bases are a match to TRBD1. The CDR3 is made up of 13 amino acids. V shed 7 bases and J 2 bases; nucleotides not matched to a gene: 7. From germline, CDR1 is SQVTM and CDR2 ANQGSEA. DNA of the CDR3: TGCAGCGCCTTACAGGGGAGTAACACTGAAGCTTTCTTT. Protein sequence: CSALQGSNTEAFF.

V and J are TRBV3-1 and TRBJ1-2; a possible D gene is TRBD1 (6 bases). This CDR3 region has 16 residues. V was pared by 0 bases and J by 4 bases, with 15 bases between. Germline CDR1 and CDR2: LGHDT and YNNKEL (reference sequence). This CDR3 is CASSQEWVAGAYGYTF. The CDR3 DNA is TGTGCCAGCAGCCAAGAATGGGTCGCGGGGGCCTATGGCTACACCTTC.

The chain carries TRBV20-1 and TRBJ2-1; 8 bases match TRBD1. The assigned J gene may be wrong: the sequence end matches TRBJ2-5 better. The germline V gene has CDR1 DFQATT and CDR2 SNEGSKA (reference sequence). The length of the CDR3 is 13 residues. The CDR3 loop reads CSGGVQGVETQYF. In DNA form, the CDR3 reads TGCAGTGGTGGAGTACAGGGGGTTGAGACCCAGTACTTC.

The V call is TRBV7-2, the J call TRBJ1-1; D is unresolved. CDR3 length: 12 amino acids. Germline CDR1 SGHTA, CDR2 FQGNSA. V lost 5 bases and J 6 bases, leaving 10 bases between the germline ends. CDR3 in amino acids: CASSPNFAEAFF. CDR3 DNA: TGTGCCAGCAGCCCGAATTTTGCTGAAGCTTTCTTT.

This clonotype was detected only a few times. The chain links TRBV12-3 or TRBV12-4 to TRBJ1-1; D uncertain. Trimming took off 7 bases at V and 5 bases at J, with 17 bases between the two ends. The CDR3 sequence is 14 residues long. The CDR3, as DNA: TGTGCCAGCATCCTTCGGGAGGAGTGGACTGAAGCTTTCTTT. Its translation is CASILREEWTEAFF.

In its sample, this clonotype was seen a few times. The V gene is TRBV20-1, the J gene TRBJ2-5; possible D gene TRBD1, 5 bases. CDR1 and CDR2 from the germline V gene are DFQATT and SNEGSKA (reference sequence). This CDR3 contains 13 residues. Between the trimmed V and J ends, which lost 6 bases and 2 bases, there was a span of 13 bases. CDR3 in amino acids: CSAIYRPQETQYF. The CDR3 bases are TGCAGTGCCATATACAGGCCTCAAGAGACCCAGTACTTC.

Remarks on this clonotype: The CDR3 does not end in the conserved phenylalanine or tryptophan, so this is likely a read error. This sequence joins TRBV7-2 and TRBJ2-3, with D possibly TRBD2 on 6 matching bases. V lost 9 bases and J lost 5, with 18 bases in between. The CDR3 runs 14 residues. Germline-derived CDR1 and CDR2 are SGHTA and FQGNSA. The CDR3 DNA reads TGTGCCAGTGGCAACGGGGGTTCAGGAGATACGCAGTATATT. Amino acids: CASGNGGSGDTQYI.

This clonotype has just a few counts. The chain has TRBV7-8 and TRBJ1-2; 7 bases fit TRBD1. Germline CDR1 reads SGHVS; CDR2 reads FQNEAQ. The V and J ends lost 2 bases and 8 bases, in that order; junction bases with no gene match: 5. This CDR3 has 13 amino acids. CDR3: CASSLFPDRGYTF. In DNA form, the CDR3 reads TGTGCCAGCAGCTTATTTCCGGACAGGGGCTACACCTTC.

V gene TRBV20-1 combines with J gene TRBJ2-7; D may correspond to TRBD1 or TRBD2 (6 bases each). Germline CDR1 DFQATT, CDR2 SNEGSKA (reference sequence). The CDR3 length is 14 residues. The V end was cut by 4 bases, the J end by 3 bases, with 16 bases between. The CDR3 nucleotides read TGCAGTGCTACATATCCCGGGGGCGGCTACGAGCAGTACTTC. This sequence encodes CSATYPGGGYEQYF.

The J gene is TRBJ2-5, the V gene TRBV11-3, with 7 bases fitting TRBD2. The CDR3 is 14 residues long. J was trimmed by 2 bases and V by 6 bases; bases with no gene match: 6. Germline CDR1 is SGHNT and CDR2 is YENEEA. CDR3 nucleotide sequence: TGTGCCAGCAGTACGGGAGGACTACAAGAGACCCAGTACTTC. It specifies CASSTGGLQETQYF.

This clonotype was observed a few times. The chain is built from TRBV12-3 or TRBV12-4 and TRBJ2-5, with D perhaps given as TRBD1 or TRBD2 (6 bases each). The assigned J gene may be wrong: the sequence end matches TRBJ2-1 better. CDR3 size: 13 residues. CDR3 in DNA: TGTGCCAGCAGTAACCTACAGGGAGGTGAGCAGTTCTTC. Translation gives CASSNLQGGEQFF.

The rearrangement joins TRBV25-1 to TRBJ2-5; D uncertain. Trimming removed 1 base from V and 2 bases from J, with 8 bases in between. The CDR3 covers 14 residues. Germline V gene lookup returns CDR1 MGHDK and CDR2 SYGVNS. CDR3 sequence: CASSESRHQETQYF. The CDR3 region has the DNA TGTGCCAGCAGTGAATCACGCCATCAAGAGACCCAGTACTTC.

The chain couples TRBV4-2 to TRBJ2-3, with D perhaps matching TRBD2 (6 bases). Germline lookup yields CDR1 LGHNA and CDR2 YNFKEQ. V lost 2 bases and J lost 2, with 11 bases in between. The CDR3 runs 15 residues. The DNA of the CDR3 is TGTGCCAGCAGCCAAAGGGACTCGGACACAGATACGCAGTATTTT. It is translated as CASSQRDSDTDTQYF.

This rearrangement joins TRBV29-1 to TRBJ2-1; D is possibly TRBD1 or TRBD2 (5 bases each). Germline V gene lookup returns CDR1 SQVTM and CDR2 ANQGSEA. This CDR3 spans 14 amino acids. The germline V and J ends were trimmed by 0 bases and 7 bases, with 13 bases remaining between them. The CDR3 region has the DNA TGCAGCGTTGAAGATATTTTATGGGGGAATGAGCAGTTCTTC. Translation gives CSVEDILWGNEQFF.

This sequence joins TRBV7-2 and TRBJ2-7, with no clear D. CDR1 and CDR2 (germline): SGHTA, FQGNSA. The CDR3 covers 14 residues. V shed 4 bases and J shed 1 base, with 11 bases lying between them. CDR3 amino acids: CASSSVGQSYEQYF. CDR3 nucleotide sequence: TGTGCCAGCAGCTCCGTAGGGCAGTCCTACGAGCAGTACTTC.

This clonotype appeared a few times. CDR3 residues: CASSPHDRGGGETQYF. The CDR3 DNA is TGTGCCAGCAGTCCCCACGACCGGGGAGGAGGAGAGACCCAGTACTTC. The chain recombines TRBV6-2 or TRBV6-3 with TRBJ2-5; D is perhaps TRBD2 (6 bases). The germline CDR1 and CDR2 sequences are MNHEY and SVGEGT. The CDR3 is 16 residues long. V dropped 5 bases and J dropped 4 bases, with 20 bases sitting between them.

The V and J genes are TRBV20-1 and TRBJ2-2; tentative D call: TRBD2 (5 bases). V lost 6 bases and J 1 base, leaving 9 bases between the germline ends. The CDR3 contains 13 residues. From germline, CDR1 is DFQATT and CDR2 SNEGSKA (reference sequence). For the CDR3, the DNA is TGCAGTGCCCACCGGGGGAACACCGGGGAGCTGTTTTTT. This encodes CSAHRGNTGELFF.

V is TRBV10-3 and J is TRBJ2-5; D is possibly TRBD2 (7 bases). CDR1 is ENHRY and CDR2 is SYGVKD in the germline V gene. V dropped 4 bases and J dropped 11 bases, with 20 bases sitting between them. This CDR3 contains 14 residues. The CDR3 protein is CAISGRGAPSEQYF. The CDR3, as DNA: TGTGCCATCAGTGGTCGGGGGGCCCCATCGGAGCAGTACTTC.

As regards this clonotype: A read error may produce the germline difference seen at one junction end. The V and J genes are TRBV13 and TRBJ1-2, with D tentatively TRBD1 (6 bases). The CDR3 is made up of 16 amino acids. In germline, CDR1 is PRHDT, CDR2 FYEKMQ (reference sequence). The DNA of the CDR3 is TGCGCCAGCAGCTTATGGGGGGCGGGAACCCGCTATGGCTACACCTTC. Translating it yields CASSLWGAGTRYGYTF.

The V call is TRBV12-3 or TRBV12-4, the J call TRBJ2-1; 7 bases match TRBD2. V lost 1 base, J lost 9 bases, and 9 bases stayed unmatched. This CDR3 is built from 15 residues. This CDR3 is CASSLGGGGEAEQFF. In DNA, the CDR3 is TGTGCCAGCAGTTTAGGGGGTGGGGGGGAGGCTGAGCAGTTCTTC.

This clonotype was observed a few times. The chain uses TRBV12-3 or TRBV12-4 and TRBJ1-4; D is ambiguous. The CDR3 runs to 17 residues. With 5 bases removed from V and 0 bases from J, the gap between germline ends came to 16 bases. The CDR3 protein is CASSPRGRTATNEKLFF. In nucleotides, the CDR3 is TGTGCCAGCAGTCCCAGAGGACGGACTGCAACTAATGAAAAACTGTTTTTT.

This clonotype turned up a few times. CDR3 in DNA: TGCGCCAGCAGCCTGACAGCCTACCAGGGAGATACGCAGTATTTT. It translates to CASSLTAYQGDTQYF. The chain recombines TRBV5-1 with TRBJ2-3; maybe TRBD1 (5 bases). The germline V gene encodes CDR1 SGHRS and CDR2 YFSETQ. The CDR3 spans 15 residues. The V end was cut by 4 bases, the J end by 5 bases, with 17 bases between.

This clonotype occurred a few times. V usage is TRBV12-3 or TRBV12-4 and J usage is TRBJ1-2; 7 nucleotides match TRBD1. After removal of 6 bases from V and 0 bases from J, the junction contained 7 bases not matched to a gene. The CDR3 has 15 amino acids. CDR3: CASRLQGSPNYGYTF. CDR3 nucleotide sequence: TGTGCCAGCAGGCTACAGGGGTCCCCTAACTATGGCTACACCTTC.

The gene calls are TRBV4-3 and TRBJ1-1; D perhaps matches TRBD1 (6 bases). Trimming took 1 base from V and 9 from J, leaving 9 bases between them. Germline CDR1 and CDR2: LGHNA and YSLEER. This CDR3 contains 12 residues. The CDR3 sequence: CASSQADSKAFF. The CDR3 nucleotides read TGCGCCAGCAGCCAAGCGGACAGTAAAGCTTTCTTT.

The chain joins TRBV18 to TRBJ2-4; 7 positions agree with TRBD1. The V and J ends lost 3 bases and 6 bases, in that order; junction bases with no gene match: 5. The germline V gene has CDR1 KGHSH and CDR2 LQKENI. The CDR3 has 14 amino acids. The chain's CDR3 is CASSPGTAGNIQYF. The CDR3 nucleotides read TGTGCCAGCTCACCCGGGACAGCCGGAAACATTCAGTACTTC.

This clonotype was seen only a few times. The rearrangement links TRBV5-5 to TRBJ2-7, with a weak D call TRBD1 (6 bases). Trimming cost V 2 bases and J 3 bases, with 12 bases left between them. Germline values: CDR1 SGHKS, CDR2 YYEKEE (reference sequence). The CDR3 consists of 14 residues. Written as DNA, the CDR3 is TGTGCCAGCAGCTTCTTACAGGGCGACTACGAGCAGTACTTC. Its translation is CASSFLQGDYEQYF.

The sample holds a few counts of this clonotype. The chain combines TRBV28 with TRBJ1-2; D gene unclear. The CDR3 length is 14 residues. Trimming cost V 3 bases and J 4 bases, with 12 bases left between them. Looked up from germline, CDR1 is MDHEN and CDR2 is SYDVKM. CDR3 nucleotide sequence: TGTGCCAGCAGTTTGGGAGTCGCCATCTATGGCTACACCTTC. This gives the protein CASSLGVAIYGYTF.

This chain uses TRBV7-6 with TRBJ1-2; 8 bases are shared with TRBD1. Germline CDR1 and CDR2: SGHVS and FNYEAQ. V shed 1 base and J 4 bases; nucleotides not matched to a gene: 8. The CDR3 extends over 16 amino acids. The CDR3 nucleotides are TGTGCCAGCAGCTTAGTGACAGGGGCCCCCCTCTATGGCTACACCTTC. It codes for CASSLVTGAPLYGYTF.

The rearrangement uses TRBV6-1 and TRBJ2-5; TRBD1 matches 9 bases. TRBJ2-1 explains the end of the DNA better; the J call may be wrong. CDR3 length: 15 amino acids. Germline-derived CDR1 and CDR2 are MNHNS and SASEGT. CDR3: CASSEIWTGVDEQFF. The CDR3, as DNA: TGTGCCAGCAGTGAGATATGGACAGGGGTGGATGAGCAGTTCTTC.

This chain uses TRBV18 with TRBJ1-3, with D unclear. Trimming removed 10 bases at V and 0 bases at J, with 13 bases between. The CDR3 length is 14 residues. CDR1 is KGHSH, CDR2 LQKENI, per germline. The CDR3 DNA is TGTGCCAATAGCGACGGTGTCTCTGGAAACACCATATATTTT. Translating gives CANSDGVSGNTIYF.

There are a few counts of this clonotype. V and J are TRBV7-2 and TRBJ1-4; D call uncertain. The length of the CDR3 is 15 residues. V lost 0 bases, J lost 2 bases, and 7 bases lay in between. Germline CDR1 and CDR2: SGHTA and FQGNSA. CDR3 protein: CASSLAPGTNEKLFF. The CDR3 DNA reads TGTGCCAGCAGCTTAGCCCCCGGCACTAATGAAAAACTGTTTTTT.

This clonotype came up once. Given the absence of the conserved phenylalanine or tryptophan at the CDR3 end, a read error is likely. The chain's CDR3 is CASSLGQGMMMRNTEAFS. CDR3 in DNA: TGCGCTAGCAGCCTCGGACAGGGGATGATGATGAGGAACACTGAAGCTTTCTCT. The chain has TRBV5-1 and TRBJ1-1, with TRBD1 identical over 9 bases. CDR3 length: 18 amino acids. Germline lookup yields CDR1 SGHRS and CDR2 YFSETQ.